What follows are 14 T cell receptor beta chains derived from one specimen sequenced in a study of T cell clonotyping in hematopoietic cell transplantation. Sequenced by immunoSEQ multiplex PCR; TCRdb stores in-frame clones only, minus some. The data contain 11,000 to 15,000 clones, around 84% of them seen just once; the ten biggest clones take up around 13%. Material: PBMCs, obtained 100 days after allogeneic stem cell transplant. Every receptor here comes from a male patient in his fifties who had an allogeneic stem cell transplant from an unrelated donor, so T cells may come from the graft donor. Some clones in this sample may be carry-over from other donors' samples.

The rearrangement uses TRBV6-1 and TRBJ1-5; tentatively, D is TRBD1 (5 bases). CDR1 is MNHNS and CDR2 is SASEGT in the germline V gene. The CDR3 extends over 12 amino acids. With 6 bases removed from V and 12 bases from J, the gap between germline ends came to 15 bases. The CDR3 loop is CASSQGKSFQHF. The DNA for the CDR3 is TGTGCCAGCAGCCAGGGTAAATCGTTCCAGCATTTT.

The rearrangement links TRBV7-2 to TRBJ2-2, with TRBD2 identical over 7 bases. After removal of 4 bases from V and 2 bases from J, the junction contained 4 bases not matched to a gene. The CDR3 runs to 15 residues. Per the germline V gene, CDR1 is SGHTA and CDR2 is FQGNSA. The CDR3 reads CASSWSSGNTGELFF. For the CDR3, the DNA is TGTGCCAGCAGCTGGTCTAGCGGAAACACCGGGGAGCTGTTTTTT.

The CDR3 here is CASSSPGRPYEQYF. CDR3 sequence (DNA): TGTGCCAGCAGCTCCCCGGGGAGACCCTACGAGCAGTACTTC. The chain joins TRBV7-9 to TRBJ2-7, with D possibly being TRBD2 (5 bases). Germline CDR1 reads SEHNR; CDR2 reads FQNEAQ (reference sequence). V lost 4 bases to trimming and J lost 2 bases, with 12 bases between them. CDR3 length: 14 amino acids.

The J gene is TRBJ2-1, the V gene TRBV5-1; D gene uncertain. V lost 6 bases and J 8 bases, leaving 18 bases between the germline ends. This CDR3 has 14 residues. The germline V gene has CDR1 SGHRS and CDR2 YFSETQ. In nucleotides, the CDR3 is TGCGCCAGCAACTTAGGGTTAGAGGCACATGAGCAGTTCTTC. Protein product: CASNLGLEAHEQFF.

The rearrangement links TRBV30 to TRBJ1-5; D may be TRBD1 (6 bases). V was clipped by 0 bases and J by 7 bases, with 10 bases between them. Germline lookup yields CDR1 GTSNPN and CDR2 SVGIG (reference sequence). The CDR3 spans 13 residues. CDR3 sequence: CAWSVDSQQPQHF. In DNA form, the CDR3 reads TGTGCCTGGAGTGTGGACAGCCAGCAGCCCCAGCATTTT.

V and J are TRBV19 and TRBJ1-1; D not resolved. The CDR3 covers 16 residues. V was clipped by 7 bases and J by 2 bases, with 20 bases between them. CDR1 and CDR2 (germline): LNHDA, SQIVND (reference sequence). In nucleotides, the CDR3 is TGTGCCAGTACCGCCCCTATGGGCAGAGTAAACACTGAAGCTTTCTTT. Translating it yields CASTAPMGRVNTEAFF.

V and J are TRBV5-1 and TRBJ1-1; TRBD1 might be the D (5 bases). V shed 3 bases and J shed 6 bases, with 12 bases lying between them. Germline-derived CDR1 and CDR2 are SGHRS and YFSETQ. The CDR3 contains 13 residues. CDR3 in amino acids: CASSSTPGAEAFF. CDR3 bases: TGCGCCAGCAGCTCCACCCCGGGGGCTGAAGCTTTCTTT.

This rearrangement joins TRBV19 to TRBJ2-7; 7 bases fit TRBD2. V trimming: 5 bases; J trimming: 2 bases; junction bases outside the gene matches: 6. Per germline, CDR1 LNHDA and CDR2 SQIVND (reference sequence). This CDR3 region has 14 residues. The CDR3 sequence: CASSASAGAYEQYF. In DNA, the CDR3 is TGTGCCAGTAGTGCCTCGGCGGGAGCCTACGAGCAGTACTTC.

The chain couples TRBV27 to TRBJ2-1; 16 positions agree with TRBD2. V dropped 0 bases and J dropped 4; count of bases not matched to a gene: 12. CDR1 MNHEY and CDR2 SMNVEV come from the germline V gene (reference sequence). This CDR3 has 21 residues. The CDR3 spells CASSLSGLAGGGVRTYNEQFF. The CDR3 nucleotides read TGTGCCAGCAGTTTATCGGGACTAGCGGGAGGGGGAGTTAGGACTTACAATGAGCAGTTCTTC.

This clone was picked up one time. The chain has TRBV19 and TRBJ1-3; D might be TRBD1 (6 bases). Trimming stripped 5 bases from V and 0 bases from J, with 8 bases between. CDR1 LNHDA and CDR2 SQIVND come from the germline V gene (reference sequence). The CDR3 loop spans 14 amino acids. CDR3 sequence: CASSGQLSGNTIYF. The DNA for the CDR3 is TGTGCCAGTAGTGGACAGCTCTCTGGAAACACCATATATTTT.

V usage is TRBV7-2 and J usage is TRBJ1-5; 7 bases line up with TRBD1. V shed 1 base and J 3 bases; nucleotides not matched to a gene: 3. The CDR3 runs to 15 residues. Germline V CDR1 and CDR2: SGHTA, FQGNSA. CDR3: CASSLGQGLNQPQHF. The CDR3 DNA is TGTGCCAGCAGCTTAGGACAGGGACTCAATCAGCCCCAGCATTTT.

This chain uses TRBV28 with TRBJ1-2, with 10 nucleotides matching TRBD1. The CDR3 is made up of 17 amino acids. Germline V gene data show CDR1 as MDHEN and CDR2 as SYDVKM. V lost 3 bases, J lost 7 bases, and 14 bases stayed unmatched. The CDR3 nucleotides read TGTGCCAGCAGTTTTCCTTCGGGACAGGGGTTAGCGTTTGGCTACACCTTC. Its protein product is CASSFPSGQGLAFGYTF.

CDR3 nucleotides: TGTGCCAGCAGCTTGAGGACAGGGGGCCCGTACGAGCAGTACTTC. Its translation is CASSLRTGGPYEQYF. The chain couples TRBV11-2 to TRBJ2-7; 11 bases fit TRBD1. The junction had 5 bases not matched to a gene; V was cut back by 3 bases and J by 4 bases. CDR3 length: 15 residues. The germline V gene has CDR1 SGHAT and CDR2 FQNNGV.

The chain employs TRBV12-5 and TRBJ1-3; no clear D gene. Trimming cost V 1 base and J 0 bases, with 10 bases left between them. The CDR3 spans 16 residues. CDR1 and CDR2 (germline): LGHNT, FRNRAP. Here the CDR3 reads CASGLANSLSGNTIYF. CDR3 DNA: TGTGCTAGTGGTTTGGCCAATTCCCTCTCTGGAAACACCATATATTTT.